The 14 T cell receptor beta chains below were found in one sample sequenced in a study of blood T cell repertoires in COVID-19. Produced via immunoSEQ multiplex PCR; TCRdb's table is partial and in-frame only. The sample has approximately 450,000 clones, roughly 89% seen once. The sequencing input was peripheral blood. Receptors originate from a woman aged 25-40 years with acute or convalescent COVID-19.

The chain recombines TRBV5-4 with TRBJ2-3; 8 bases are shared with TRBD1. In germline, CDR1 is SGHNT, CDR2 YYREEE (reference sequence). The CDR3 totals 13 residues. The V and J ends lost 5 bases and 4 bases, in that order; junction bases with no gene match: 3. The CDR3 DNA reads TGTGCCAGCAGTTCACAGGGGGCAGATACGCAGTATTTT. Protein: CASSSQGADTQYF.

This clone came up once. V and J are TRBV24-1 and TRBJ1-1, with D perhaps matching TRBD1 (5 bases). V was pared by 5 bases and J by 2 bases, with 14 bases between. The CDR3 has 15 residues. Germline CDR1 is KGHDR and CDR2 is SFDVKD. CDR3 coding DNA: TGTGCCACCAGTGCAGGAAGCAGGGCCAACACTGAAGCTTTCTTT. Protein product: CATSAGSRANTEAFF.

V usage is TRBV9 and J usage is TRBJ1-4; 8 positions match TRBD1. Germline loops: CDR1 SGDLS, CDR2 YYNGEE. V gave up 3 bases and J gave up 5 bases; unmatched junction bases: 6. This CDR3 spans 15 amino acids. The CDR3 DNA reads TGTGCCAGCAGCGAGGGACAGGCCGGCAATGAAAAACTGTTTTTT. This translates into CASSEGQAGNEKLFF.

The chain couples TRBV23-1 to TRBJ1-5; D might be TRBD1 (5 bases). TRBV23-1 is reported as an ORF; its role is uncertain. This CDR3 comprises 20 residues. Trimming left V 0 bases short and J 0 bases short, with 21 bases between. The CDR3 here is CASSQSPRPGVGYSNQPQHF. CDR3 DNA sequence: TGCGCCAGCAGTCAATCCCCGCGGCCGGGGGTGGGCTATAGCAATCAGCCCCAGCATTTT.

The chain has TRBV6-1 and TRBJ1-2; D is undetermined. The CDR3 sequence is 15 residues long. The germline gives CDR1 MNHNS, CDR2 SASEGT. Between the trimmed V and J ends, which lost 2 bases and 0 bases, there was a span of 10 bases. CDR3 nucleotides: TGTGCCAGCAGTGAATTGTCAGGCCCTAACTATGGCTACACCTTC. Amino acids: CASSELSGPNYGYTF.

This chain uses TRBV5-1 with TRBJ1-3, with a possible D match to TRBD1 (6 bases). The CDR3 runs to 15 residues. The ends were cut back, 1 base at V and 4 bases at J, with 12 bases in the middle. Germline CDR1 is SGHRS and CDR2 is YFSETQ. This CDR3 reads CASSLTPTGGNTIYF. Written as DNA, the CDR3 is TGCGCCAGCAGCTTGACCCCGACAGGCGGAAACACCATATATTTT.

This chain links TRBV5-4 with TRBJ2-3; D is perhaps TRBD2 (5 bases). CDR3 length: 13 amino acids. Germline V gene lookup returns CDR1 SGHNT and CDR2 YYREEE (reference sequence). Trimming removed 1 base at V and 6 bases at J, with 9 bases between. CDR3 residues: CASSLTGGDTQYF. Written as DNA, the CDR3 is TGTGCCAGCAGCTTGACGGGCGGGGATACGCAGTATTTT.

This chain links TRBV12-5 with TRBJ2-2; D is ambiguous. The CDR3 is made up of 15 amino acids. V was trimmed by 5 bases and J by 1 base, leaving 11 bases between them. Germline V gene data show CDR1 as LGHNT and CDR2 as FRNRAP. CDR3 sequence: CASGPPDGNTGELFF. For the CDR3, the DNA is TGTGCTAGTGGTCCCCCAGATGGGAACACCGGGGAGCTGTTTTTT.

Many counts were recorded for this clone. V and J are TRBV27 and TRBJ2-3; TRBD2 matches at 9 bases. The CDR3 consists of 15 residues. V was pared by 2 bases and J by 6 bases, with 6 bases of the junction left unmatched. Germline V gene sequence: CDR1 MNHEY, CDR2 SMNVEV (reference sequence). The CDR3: CASSLAGGRTDTQYF. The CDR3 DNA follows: TGTGCCAGCAGTTTAGCGGGGGGGCGGACCGATACGCAGTATTTT.

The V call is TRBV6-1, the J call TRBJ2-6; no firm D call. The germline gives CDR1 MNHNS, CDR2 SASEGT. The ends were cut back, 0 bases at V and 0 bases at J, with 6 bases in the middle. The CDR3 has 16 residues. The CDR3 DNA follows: TGTGCCAGCAGTGAAGCGCGCGCCTCTGGGGCCAACGTCCTGACTTTC. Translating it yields CASSEARASGANVLTF.

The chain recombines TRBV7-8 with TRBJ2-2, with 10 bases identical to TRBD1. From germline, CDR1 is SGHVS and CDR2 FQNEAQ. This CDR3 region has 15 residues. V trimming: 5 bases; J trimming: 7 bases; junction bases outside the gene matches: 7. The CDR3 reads CASSRPDRGNGELFF. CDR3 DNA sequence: TGTGCCAGCAGCCGACCGGACAGGGGGAACGGGGAGCTGTTTTTT. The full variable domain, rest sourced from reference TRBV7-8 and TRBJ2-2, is GAGVSQSPRYKVAKRGQDVALRCDPISGHVSLFWYQQALGQGPEFLTYFQNEAQLDKSGLPSDRFFAERPEGSVSTLKIQRTQQEDSAVYLCASSRPDRGNGELFFGEGSRLTVL.

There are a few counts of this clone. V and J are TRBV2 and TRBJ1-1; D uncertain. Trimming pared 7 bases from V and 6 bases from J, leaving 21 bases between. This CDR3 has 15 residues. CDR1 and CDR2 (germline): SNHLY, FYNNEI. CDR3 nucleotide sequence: TGTGCCAGCACCTTAACCGGGTCCGGCGGCCCTGAAGCTTTCTTT. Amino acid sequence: CASTLTGSGGPEAFF.

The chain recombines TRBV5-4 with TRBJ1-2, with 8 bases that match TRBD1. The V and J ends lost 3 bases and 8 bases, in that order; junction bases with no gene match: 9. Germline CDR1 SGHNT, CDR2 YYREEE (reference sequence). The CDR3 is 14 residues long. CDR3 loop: CASSSGTGGTGYTF. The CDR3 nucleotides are TGTGCCAGCAGCTCCGGGACAGGTGGTACAGGCTACACCTTC.

The DNA of the CDR3 is TGTGCCAGCAGCTTAGGAGCCTTAATGAACACTGAAGCTTTCTTT. As protein: CASSLGALMNTEAFF. The genes are TRBV7-2 and TRBJ1-1; D remains unclear. Germline CDR1 and CDR2: SGHTA and FQGNSA. V was cut by 1 base and J by 0 bases, with 9 bases left in between. There are 15 residues in the CDR3.